The clone carrying this T cell receptor beta chain has ten or more counts. What it binds is unknown. These data originate in a study of CD8+CD57+ T cells in acquired aplastic anemia. About the research overall: Mean yield of DNA from sorted CD4+ and CD8+ cells was 3.2 ug. Where healthy donors were concerned, CD4+ cells averaged approximately 11 million reads. General study points: Approximately 28 CD8+ CDR3 sequences were shared between patients and controls. CD8+ Simpson's diversity showed no significant patient-control difference.

Template material for TCR beta VDJ and CDR3 profiling consisted of genomic DNA. TCRdb re-derived calls from the reads in MiXCR, one entry per CDR3 protein. Here the sample spans some 180,000 distinct CDR3 sequences, about 47% being singletons. The material sequenced was sorted CD4+, CD8+, or CD8+CD57+ T cells (not recorded which) from PBMCs. This TCR was sampled from a human donor in good health.

The CDR3 region is CASSDVQGDEQYF. CDR3 nucleotides: TGCGCCAGCAGCGACGTACAGGGCGACGAGCAGTACTTC. The rearrangement joins TRBV5-1 to TRBJ2-7; D is perhaps TRBD1 (6 bases). Between the trimmed V and J ends, which lost 4 bases and 5 bases, there was a span of 13 bases. The CDR3 totals 13 residues. Germline-derived CDR1 and CDR2 are SGHRS and YFSETQ.